A single sample gave rise to the 17 T cell receptor beta chains below, sequenced in a study of T-cell memory formation after mild COVID-19 (dated by TCRdb to about 2021). Libraries were constructed by 5' RACE. Sequenced on an Illumina NovaSeq 6000. TCRdb reprocessed the public reads (quality trimming at Q25 with fastp, clone calling with MiXCR) and kept in-frame beta chains. Each CDR3 protein gets just one entry, which takes the most common genes and DNA from the rows behind it. The sample records around 190,000 distinct CDR3 sequences, about 18% of which are singletons. Of the sample, 3.5% to 5% falls within the top ten clones. What was sequenced was PBMCs or a T cell subset sorted from them (not recorded which). The origin of the receptors is a man aged 18 to 30 who had mild COVID-19 (a few samples of this study predate the infection). The sample titles of this study are shuffled in the database, so cell type and time point are left out; the donor was told from shared clones.

V and J are TRBV27 and TRBJ1-5; 12 nucleotides agree with TRBD1. The germline V gene encodes CDR1 MNHEY and CDR2 SMNVEV (reference sequence). Trimming at V came to 4 bases and at J to 2 bases, leaving 12 bases not matched to a gene. The CDR3 is 19 amino acids. CDR3 nucleotides: TGTGCCAGCAGTTCTCTTCCGGGACAGGGGGCTTCGGGCAATCAGCCCCAGCATTTT. This gives the protein CASSSLPGQGASGNQPQHF.

This clonotype was seen a few times. The chain has TRBV5-1 and TRBJ1-2, with TRBD1 matching over 10 bases. Germline V gives CDR1 SGHRS, CDR2 YFSETQ. Unmatched junction bases numbered 5, after V lost 4 bases and J lost 5 bases. The CDR3 extends over 14 amino acids. CDR3 DNA sequence: TGCGCCAGCAGCGGCCAGGGACAGGGGTATGGCTACACCTTC. Protein product: CASSGQGQGYGYTF. The full variable domain, in which reference TRBV5-1 and TRBJ1-2 provide the parts outside the CDR3, is KAGVTQTPRYLIKTRGQQVTLSCSPISGHRSVSWYQQTPGQGLQFLFEYFSETQRNKGNFPGRFSGRQFSNSRSEMNVSTLELGDSALYLCASSGQGQGYGYTFGSGTRLTVV.

This clonotype appeared a few times. The chain is built from TRBV18 and TRBJ2-2; D is unclear. Trimming removed 3 bases from V and 6 bases from J, with 8 bases in between. CDR3 length: 13 residues. Germline CDR1 and CDR2: KGHSH and LQKENI. CDR3: CASSPIAAGELFF. The CDR3 DNA reads as TGTGCCAGCTCACCTATCGCGGCCGGGGAGCTGTTTTTT.

This clonotype was found a few times. The chain has TRBV15 and TRBJ1-4, with D possibly being TRBD1 (5 bases). This CDR3 has 13 amino acids. V was shortened by 9 bases and J by 7 bases, with 15 bases between the two germline ends. From germline, CDR1 is LNHNV and CDR2 YYDKDF (reference sequence). The CDR3 sequence is CATSGRDGEKLFF. The CDR3 coding sequence is TGTGCCACTTCAGGCAGGGATGGTGAAAAACTGTTTTTT.

This clonotype was picked up a small number of times. The chain joins TRBV24-1 to TRBJ2-5; a possible D gene is TRBD2 (5 bases). The CDR3 spans 16 residues. Germline V gene data show CDR1 as KGHDR and CDR2 as SFDVKD. Trimming took off 4 bases at V and 5 bases at J, with 19 bases between the two ends. CDR3 residues: CATSEAGPRSGETQYF. The CDR3 DNA is TGTGCCACCAGTGAGGCCGGGCCGAGGTCGGGGGAGACCCAGTACTTC.

The chain carries TRBV11-2 and TRBJ1-2; TRBD1 agrees at 7 bases. The V gene end was trimmed by 1 base and the J gene end by 8 bases; junction bases not matched to a gene: 4. Per the germline V gene, CDR1 is SGHAT and CDR2 is FQNNGV. This CDR3 comprises 13 residues. CDR3 nucleotides: TGTGCCAGCAGCTTAGTGGGACAGACGGGCTACACCTTC. This encodes CASSLVGQTGYTF.

This clonotype was observed a handful of times. The gene calls are TRBV11-2 and TRBJ1-1, with a weak D call TRBD1 (5 bases). The CDR3 has 19 residues. V gave up 1 base and J gave up 1 base, with 22 bases separating them. Germline V gene sequence: CDR1 SGHAT, CDR2 FQNNGV. The CDR3 DNA reads TGTGCCAGCAGCTTAGTTCCCGCGCGGGGACGGTTAAAGAACACTGAAGCTTTCTTT. Translation gives CASSLVPARGRLKNTEAFF.

This clonotype has just a few counts. The chain employs TRBV9 and TRBJ2-7, with 9 bases lining up with TRBD2. The CDR3 loop spans 16 amino acids. The trim removed 0 bases at V and 4 bases at J, leaving 8 bases unmatched. Per germline, CDR1 SGDLS and CDR2 YYNGEE. CDR3 sequence reads: CASSVAPGLAVYEQYF. In DNA form, the CDR3 reads TGTGCCAGCAGCGTAGCTCCGGGACTAGCTGTGTACGAGCAGTACTTC.

This chain connects TRBV6-5 to TRBJ1-3, with a possible D match to TRBD1 (6 bases). There are 16 residues in the CDR3. Germline CDR1 MNHEY, CDR2 SVGAGI. V dropped 2 bases and J dropped 0 bases, with 11 bases sitting between them. In nucleotides, the CDR3 is TGTGCCAGCAGTTACCTAGTGACAGGCTCTGGAAACACCATATATTTT. Translation gives CASSYLVTGSGNTIYF.

There are a few counts of this clonotype. The rearrangement links TRBV5-1 to TRBJ1-5, with a possible D match to TRBD1 (6 bases). V was pared by 1 base and J by 0 bases, with 8 bases between. Germline loops: CDR1 SGHRS, CDR2 YFSETQ. The CDR3 runs to 15 residues. The CDR3 DNA follows: TGCGCCAGCAGCTTGACAGGGAATAGCAATCAGCCCCAGCATTTT. Protein sequence: CASSLTGNSNQPQHF.

This clonotype has only a few counts. The genes are TRBV12-3 or TRBV12-4 and TRBJ1-1; 7 bases map to TRBD1. V dropped 5 bases and J dropped 3; count of bases not matched to a gene: 6. This CDR3 is built from 14 residues. The CDR3 loop is CASSITRGDTEAFF. The CDR3 bases are TGTGCCAGCAGTATCACCAGGGGGGACACTGAAGCTTTCTTT.

This clonotype was picked up many times. This chain joins TRBV5-1 and TRBJ2-3, with D maybe TRBD2 (6 bases). The CDR3 runs to 14 residues. Germline CDR1 SGHRS, CDR2 YFSETQ. V shed 2 bases and J shed 1 base, with 8 bases lying between them. CDR3 sequence: CASSFPSGTDTQYF. As DNA, the CDR3 is TGCGCCAGCAGCTTTCCTAGCGGCACAGATACGCAGTATTTT.

This clonotype was counted only a few times. The rearrangement joins TRBV9 to TRBJ2-5; 8 positions match TRBD1. Trimming at V came to 0 bases and at J to 2 bases, leaving 3 bases not matched to a gene. The CDR3 has 15 amino acids. Per germline, CDR1 SGDLS and CDR2 YYNGEE. CDR3 loop: CASSVGGTGQETQYF. In DNA, the CDR3 is TGTGCCAGCAGCGTAGGTGGGACAGGACAAGAGACCCAGTACTTC.

In this sample, this clonotype turned up a few times. The chain is built from TRBV5-1 and TRBJ2-1; TRBD2 matches at 11 bases. The CDR3 sequence is 16 residues long. Germline-derived CDR1 and CDR2 are SGHRS and YFSETQ. J gave up 3 bases and V 4 bases, and 6 bases lay outside the gene matches. This CDR3 is CASSPKTSGVYNEQFF. The CDR3 bases are TGCGCCAGCAGCCCAAAGACTAGCGGGGTCTACAATGAGCAGTTCTTC.

This clonotype has a handful of counts. In nucleotides, the CDR3 is TGCGCCCCCAGGGTCAGGTCCAACAATCAGCCCCAGCATTTT. It codes for CAPRVRSNNQPQHF. The chain has TRBV4-1 and TRBJ1-5; D is possibly TRBD1 (5 bases). V was clipped by 11 bases and J by 3 bases, with 17 bases between them. Looked up from germline, CDR1 is MGHRA and CDR2 is YSYEKL. There are 14 residues in the CDR3.

The genes are TRBV6-4 and TRBJ2-1, with D uncertain. This CDR3 has 14 residues. CDR1 MRHNA and CDR2 SNTAGT come from the germline V gene. The V end was cut by 4 bases, the J end by 7 bases, with 14 bases between. CDR3: CASSATTGKNEQFF. CDR3 coding DNA: TGTGCCAGCAGTGCCACGACCGGAAAAAATGAGCAGTTCTTC.

Only a few counts were recorded for this clonotype. This chain links TRBV7-9 with TRBJ2-5; D may be TRBD1 or TRBD2 (6 bases each). Germline V gives CDR1 SEHNR, CDR2 FQNEAQ (reference sequence). V lost 5 bases and J 2 bases, leaving 15 bases between the germline ends. The CDR3 runs to 15 residues. CDR3 DNA sequence: TGTGCCAGCAGCCCGATGGGGGGCTATCAAGAGACCCAGTACTTC. Translated: CASSPMGGYQETQYF.